The 16 T cell receptor beta chains in this list originate from one sample, sequenced in a study of graft-versus-host responses after intestinal transplantation. Here immunoSEQ multiplex PCR was the method, and the copy in TCRdb shows in-frame clones only, minus some. The profile shows about 48,000 clones, around 90% of them singletons. These receptors have no identified antigens. Material: unstimulated CD4+ T cells sorted from spleen or lymph node cells, obtained before transplant. The receptors shown here come from a human donor who was the organ donor for an intestinal transplant.

The chain couples TRBV11-2 to TRBJ2-1, with 10 nucleotides matching TRBD2. This CDR3 contains 16 residues. Looked up from germline, CDR1 is SGHAT and CDR2 is FQNNGV. Unmatched junction bases numbered 7, after V lost 4 bases and J lost 4 bases. The CDR3 DNA reads TGTGCCAGCAGCTCCCCCCTAGCGGGAGTTTACAATGAGCAGTTCTTC. Its translation is CASSSPLAGVYNEQFF.

V is TRBV6-5 and J is TRBJ2-7; 7 nucleotides match TRBD2. The CDR3 runs to 15 residues. Germline values: CDR1 MNHEY, CDR2 SVGAGI. The ends lost 5 bases at V and 2 bases at J; junction bases unmatched: 9. Written as DNA, the CDR3 is TGTGCCAGCAGTCCAGACACTAGCGAACCCTACGAGCAGTACTTC. Amino acid sequence: CASSPDTSEPYEQYF.

The rearrangement joins TRBV27 to TRBJ2-7, with TRBD1 as a possible D gene (6 bases). Trimming removed 1 base from V and 6 bases from J, with 13 bases in between. The V gene's germline CDR1 is MNHEY and CDR2 SMNVEV (reference sequence). The CDR3 runs to 14 residues. CDR3: CASSLWQGGLEQYF. In nucleotides, the CDR3 is TGTGCCAGCAGTTTATGGCAAGGGGGTCTCGAGCAGTACTTC.

This chain joins TRBV18 and TRBJ2-1; 10 nucleotides match TRBD2. This CDR3 spans 18 amino acids. V was clipped by 3 bases and J by 5 bases; unmatched bases: 13. Germline CDR1 KGHSH, CDR2 LQKENI. CDR3 in DNA: TGTGCCAGCTCACCGCGACTAGCGGGTAATCTGAACAACAATGAGCAGTTCTTC. Its protein is CASSPRLAGNLNNNEQFF.

The V gene is TRBV28, the J gene TRBJ2-6; 7 bases are shared with TRBD1. V shed 5 bases and J 2 bases; nucleotides not matched to a gene: 9. CDR3 length: 17 amino acids. Germline CDR1 reads MDHEN; CDR2 reads SYDVKM. CDR3 region: CASSLDRAGPGANVLTF. In DNA, the CDR3 is TGTGCCAGCAGTCTAGACAGGGCCGGGCCTGGGGCCAACGTCCTGACTTTC.

This clone was detected only once. The chain uses TRBV5-6 and TRBJ2-3; 10 bases line up with TRBD2. Germline V lookup: CDR1 SGHDT, CDR2 YYEEEE. The junction had 1 base not matched to a gene; V was cut back by 0 bases and J by 0 bases. The CDR3 covers 16 residues. The CDR3 loop reads CASSLGTSGSTDTQYF. The CDR3 nucleotides are TGTGCCAGCAGCTTGGGGACTAGCGGCAGCACAGATACGCAGTATTTT. The whole variable domain, filled in from reference TRBV5-6 and TRBJ2-3, reads DAGVTQSPTHLIKTRGQQVTLRCSPKSGHDTVSWYQQALGQGPQFIFQYYEEEERQRGNFPDRFSGHQFPNYSSELNVNALLLGDSALYLCASSLGTSGSTDTQYFGPGTRLTVL.

CDR3 coding DNA: TGTGCCAGCAGTCCTAGTCAGGGTCAGCCCCAGCATTTT. Translation gives CASSPSQGQPQHF. This chain connects TRBV7-9 to TRBJ1-5; tentatively, D is TRBD1 (5 bases). V was shortened by 6 bases and J by 6 bases, with 12 bases between the two germline ends. Germline-derived CDR1 and CDR2 are SEHNR and FQNEAQ (reference sequence). CDR3 size: 13 residues.

The chain links TRBV10-3 to TRBJ2-1, with 13 bases fitting TRBD2. Germline-derived CDR1 and CDR2 are ENHRY and SYGVKD. The CDR3 is 16 amino acids. V gave up 3 bases and J gave up 6 bases; unmatched junction bases: 5. DNA of the CDR3: TGTGCCATCAGTGACCCACTAGCGGGAGGGCGCAATGAGCAGTTCTTC. It specifies CAISDPLAGGRNEQFF.

The gene calls are TRBV28 and TRBJ1-4, with D unclear. CDR1 and CDR2 from the germline V gene are MDHEN and SYDVKM. Trimming stripped 3 bases from V and 7 bases from J, with 3 bases between. The CDR3 sequence is 11 residues long. DNA for the CDR3: TGTGCCAGCAGTTTCGGTGAAAAACTGTTTTTT. Amino acid sequence: CASSFGEKLFF.

CDR3 in DNA: TGTGCCAGCAAGCGGGAGAGCTCCTACAATGAGCAGTTCTTC. Amino acids: CASKRESSYNEQFF. This chain links TRBV2 with TRBJ2-1; 8 bases map to TRBD2. CDR3 length: 14 residues. Germline V gene sequence: CDR1 SNHLY, CDR2 FYNNEI. The ends lost 7 bases at V and 0 bases at J; junction bases unmatched: 2.

V is TRBV28 and J is TRBJ2-7, with 15 positions matching TRBD2. The CDR3 totals 17 residues. CDR1 is MDHEN, CDR2 SYDVKM, per germline. Unmatched junction bases numbered 9, after V lost 5 bases and J lost 4 bases. CDR3 loop: CASSPRTSGRGEYEQYF. CDR3 sequence (DNA): TGTGCCAGCAGTCCAAGGACTAGCGGGAGGGGGGAGTACGAGCAGTACTTC. Using reference TRBV28 and TRBJ2-7 for the parts outside the CDR3, the full variable domain is DVKVTQSSRYLVKRTGEKVFLECVQDMDHENMFWYRQDPGLGLRLIYFSYDVKMKEKGDIPEGYSVSREKKERFSLILESASTNQTSMYLCASSPRTSGRGEYEQYFGPGTRLTVT.

J is TRBJ1-5 and V is TRBV19; D is possibly TRBD1 (5 bases). In germline, CDR1 is LNHDA, CDR2 SQIVND (reference sequence). This CDR3 spans 15 amino acids. V shed 3 bases and J shed 1 base, with 10 bases lying between them. The CDR3 region is CASSIWRDSNQPQHF. Here the CDR3 DNA reads TGTGCCAGTAGTATTTGGCGGGACAGCAATCAGCCCCAGCATTTT.

This clone has only one observation. Other DNA sequences in this sample translate to the same CDR3. J is TRBJ2-3 and V is TRBV7-2; no reliable D call. The CDR3 totals 14 residues. The germline CDR1 and CDR2 sequences are SGHTA and FQGNSA. The V end lost 0 bases, the J end lost 0 bases, and 4 bases lay between the germline ends. CDR3 sequence: CASSLAGSTDTQYF. CDR3 in DNA: TGTGCCAGCAGCTTAGCGGGAAGCACAGATACGCAGTATTTT.

This clone was recorded once. The chain links TRBV23-1 to TRBJ1-4; D is ambiguous. TRBV23-1 is assigned to the ORF class and has an uncertain function. This CDR3 region has 13 residues. The V end was cut by 4 bases, the J end by 5 bases, with 8 bases between. CDR3 nucleotide sequence: TGCGCCAGCAGTCGAGGAGGGAATGAAAAACTGTTTTTT. Translating it yields CASSRGGNEKLFF.

The gene calls are TRBV19 and TRBJ2-3, with TRBD2 identical over 13 bases. After removal of 5 bases from V and 6 bases from J, the junction contained 11 bases not matched to a gene. The CDR3 contains 17 residues. Germline CDR1 reads LNHDA; CDR2 reads SQIVND (reference sequence). As DNA, the CDR3 is TGTGCCAGTAGTCCCGCAGGGGGACTAGCGGGATGGGATACGCAGTATTTT. Amino acid sequence: CASSPAGGLAGWDTQYF.

The rearrangement uses TRBV6-1 and TRBJ2-7; D possibly corresponds to TRBD1 (5 bases). The V end was cut by 7 bases, the J end by 2 bases, with 15 bases between. The CDR3 covers 14 residues. CDR1 MNHNS and CDR2 SASEGT come from the germline V gene. CDR3 DNA sequence: TGTGCCAGCAAGGTCCCAGGACAAACCTACGAGCAGTACTTC. Translating it yields CASKVPGQTYEQYF.